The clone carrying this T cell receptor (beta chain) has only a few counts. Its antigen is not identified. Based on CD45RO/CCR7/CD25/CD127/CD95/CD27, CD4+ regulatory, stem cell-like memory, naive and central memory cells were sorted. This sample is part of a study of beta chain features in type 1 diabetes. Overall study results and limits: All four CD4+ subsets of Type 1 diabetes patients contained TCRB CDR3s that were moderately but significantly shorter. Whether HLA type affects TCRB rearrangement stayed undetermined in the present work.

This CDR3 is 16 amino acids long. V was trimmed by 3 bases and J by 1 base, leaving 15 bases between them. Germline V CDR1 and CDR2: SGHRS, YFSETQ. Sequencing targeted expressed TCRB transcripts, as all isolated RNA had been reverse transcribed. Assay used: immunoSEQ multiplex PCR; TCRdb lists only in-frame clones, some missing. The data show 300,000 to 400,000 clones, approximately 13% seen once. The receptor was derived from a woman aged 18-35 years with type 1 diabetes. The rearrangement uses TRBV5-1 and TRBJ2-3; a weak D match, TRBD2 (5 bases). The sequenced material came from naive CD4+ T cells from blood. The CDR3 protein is CASSSRGSARTDTQYF. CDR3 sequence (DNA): TGCGCCAGCAGCTCCCGAGGTAGCGCGCGCACAGATACGCAGTATTTT.